These T cell receptor beta chains were read from a single sample in a study of T cells in Graves' hyperthyroidism and ophthalmopathy. TCRdb independently ran MiXCR on the multiplex PCR reads; one entry per CDR3 protein. The sample consists of a few hundred thousand distinct CDR3 sequences, about 15% of them appearing once. The sample taken for sequencing was blood. The receptors originated from a woman between 50 and 59 years old with Graves' hyperthyroidism. CDR3s leave out the opening cysteine and the closing phenylalanine or tryptophan. Where a row states a size, it is once, few, many or the class of an expanded clone; other rows omit it.

CDR3 length: 10
clone size: few
V gene: TRBV6-2/TRBV6-3
J gene: TRBJ2-2
CDR3 protein: ASTLYTGELF

CDR3 length: 16
clone size: few
V gene: TRBV3-1
J gene: TRBJ2-6
CDR3 protein: ASSEGPAGYSGANVLT

CDR3 length: 9
clone size: .
V gene: TRBV9
J gene: TRBJ1-2
CDR3 protein: ASSVGDGYT

CDR3 length: 14
clone size: many
V gene: TRBV6-2/TRBV6-3
J gene: TRBJ1-5
CDR3 protein: ASTHPQTLSNQPQH

CDR3 length: 13
clone size: many
V gene: TRBV3-1
J gene: TRBJ2-3
CDR3 protein: ASSRGRLRADTQY

CDR3 length: 14
clone size: many
V gene: TRBV20-1
J gene: TRBJ1-1
CDR3 protein: SAPPGQGASDTEAF

CDR3 length: 14
clone size: many
V gene: TRBV11-2
J gene: TRBJ2-6
CDR3 protein: ASSLDLGAGANVLT

CDR3 length: 14
clone size: many
V gene: TRBV6-1
J gene: TRBJ2-5
CDR3 protein: ASSEVGTGGYETQY

CDR3 length: 13
clone size: .
V gene: TRBV4-1
J gene: TRBJ1-2
CDR3 protein: ASSLRQALFDGYT

CDR3 length: 11
clone size: many
V gene: TRBV20-1
J gene: TRBJ2-1
CDR3 protein: SARGQNYNEQF

CDR3 length: 15
clone size: .
V gene: TRBV20-1
J gene: TRBJ2-5
CDR3 protein: SAETSKLEGTQETQY

CDR3 length: 14
clone size: many
V gene: TRBV28
J gene: TRBJ2-1
CDR3 protein: ASSLPSGSSYNEQF

CDR3 length: 15
clone size: few
V gene: TRBV27
J gene: TRBJ1-2
CDR3 protein: ASSSSGQGARLYGYT

CDR3 length: 13
clone size: few
V gene: TRBV4-1
J gene: TRBJ2-4
CDR3 protein: ASSQEAVTGDIQY

CDR3 length: 14
clone size: many
V gene: TRBV6-1
J gene: TRBJ1-2
CDR3 protein: ASSEAWGGNKNRYT

CDR3 length: 13
clone size: many
V gene: TRBV13
J gene: TRBJ1-2
CDR3 protein: ASSLGSGGNYGYT

CDR3 length: 13
clone size: many
V gene: TRBV20-1
J gene: TRBJ1-1
CDR3 protein: SARDPTGPNTEAF

CDR3 length: 13
clone size: .
V gene: TRBV6-5
J gene: TRBJ2-7
CDR3 protein: ASSYSRTDSYEQY

CDR3 length: 13
clone size: .
V gene: TRBV6-6
J gene: TRBJ1-1
CDR3 protein: ASSYPGQGMTEAF

CDR3 length: 12
clone size: many
V gene: TRBV6-1
J gene: TRBJ2-5
CDR3 protein: ASSFLAEQETQY

CDR3 length: 14
clone size: many
V gene: TRBV4-2
J gene: TRBJ1-1
CDR3 protein: ASSQDGGEPNTEAF

CDR3 length: 15
clone size: once
V gene: TRBV19
J gene: TRBJ2-7
CDR3 protein: ASSNDREVESSYEQY

CDR3 length: 12
clone size: .
V gene: TRBV25-1
J gene: TRBJ2-7
CDR3 protein: ASSESGQSYEQY

CDR3 length: 14
clone size: many
V gene: TRBV9
J gene: TRBJ2-7
CDR3 protein: ASNLTAYSGTKEQY

CDR3 length: 12
clone size: many
V gene: TRBV7-3
J gene: TRBJ2-1
CDR3 protein: ASSFGASYNEQF

CDR3 length: 12
clone size: few
V gene: TRBV2
J gene: TRBJ1-1
CDR3 protein: ASSAQGGNTEAF

CDR3 length: 13
clone size: .
V gene: TRBV19
J gene: TRBJ2-1
CDR3 protein: ASSNMVAGDNEQF

CDR3 length: 12
clone size: .
V gene: TRBV7-2
J gene: TRBJ2-5
CDR3 protein: ASSLGVNQETQY

CDR3 length: 12
clone size: many
V gene: TRBV10-2
J gene: TRBJ1-1
CDR3 protein: ASSESKGYTEAF

CDR3 length: 13
clone size: .
V gene: TRBV7-8
J gene: TRBJ2-3
CDR3 protein: ASSLDRGHADTQY

CDR3 length: 12
clone size: .
V gene: TRBV7-8
J gene: TRBJ2-7
CDR3 protein: ASSLLEARSEQY

CDR3 length: 13
clone size: many
V gene: TRBV2
J gene: TRBJ2-4
CDR3 protein: ASSPPAQGGNIQY

CDR3 length: 12
clone size: many
V gene: TRBV6-1
J gene: TRBJ2-5
CDR3 protein: ASRARHGGETQY

CDR3 length: 11
clone size: many
V gene: TRBV5-7
J gene: TRBJ1-2
CDR3 protein: ASSCWGPYGYT